This T cell receptor beta chain appears in the sequencing data of a study of blood T cell repertoires in COVID-19. Authors' processing steps: Estimates of nucleated cell counts were drawn from the amplification of reference gene primers. TCRdb keeps only in-frame clones here, not all; method: immunoSEQ multiplex PCR. From that table come the V and J calls and clone size; the DNA was used to work out D and trimming. The table has 300,000 or so clones, around nine tenths seen once. The CDR3 has 13 residues. Participants reported their clinical history, and cohort assignment relied on those reports. The TCR comes from a woman aged 30 to 39 who had recovered from COVID-19. Sequencing input: PBMCs or T cells enriched from blood (not recorded which). The chain couples TRBV12-1 to TRBJ2-1; the table's D call of TRBD2 was not tested on the DNA. TRBV12-1 is a known pseudogene. CDR3 loop: CASSFVVSGEQFF. The CDR3 bases are TGTGCCAGCAGCTTTGTCGTTAGCGGTGAGCAGTTCTTC.